These T cell receptor beta chains were read from a single sample in a study of human T cells and chemical hapten exposure. TCRdb re-called the RACE reads through MiXCR, storing one row per CDR3 protein. The sample comprises around 120,000 distinct CDR3 sequences, 9.5% to 11% of which are singletons, and around 3.5% rests with the top ten. The sample in question was whole blood, obtained in connection with sensitization to the hapten diphenylcyclopropenone (DPC). Receptor source: a woman aged 40 to 55 with alopecia areata. Some clones in this sample may be carry-over from other donors' samples. Each CDR3 is given with its conserved first and last residue.

TRBV7-2,TRBJ2-7,CASSLAGTPPFF
TRBV30,TRBJ2-1,CAWSSLREQFF
TRBV28,TRBJ1-5,CASSGQSNQPQHF
TRBV3-1,TRBJ1-1,CASTPRGTASEAFF
TRBV30,TRBJ2-7,CAWSVEREPYEQYF
TRBV3-1,TRBJ2-3,CASSQDSSSGRWDTQYF
TRBV5-1,TRBJ2-3,CASSPRSGFSTDTQYF
TRBV7-9,TRBJ1-5,CASSPRGSIDQPQHF
TRBV18,TRBJ2-5,CASSPGGAGQETQYF
TRBV7-2,TRBJ2-1,CASSPAGSGGYNEQFF
TRBV7-2,TRBJ2-3,CATPGGRPDTQYF
TRBV5-8,TRBJ2-1,CASSSGTSGSYNEQFF
TRBV6-2/TRBV6-3,TRBJ2-1,CASRANRFSGISYNEQFF
TRBV28,TRBJ1-1,CASSPPRPGRRAFF
TRBV7-9,TRBJ2-5,CASSREWQETQYF
TRBV12-3/TRBV12-4,TRBJ2-1,CASRTSGSYNEQFF
TRBV30,TRBJ1-6,CAWTTGQYNSPLHF
TRBV7-9,TRBJ1-1,CASSLAAGIRYTEAFF
TRBV5-6,TRBJ1-1,CASSSPGGTPEAFF
TRBV7-2,TRBJ1-2,CASSLFRTYNGYTF
TRBV6-5,TRBJ1-3,CASRPPGSENTIYF
TRBV6-1,TRBJ2-1,CASSQREGKYNEQFF
TRBV30,TRBJ2-3,CAWSVQGQGIRDTQYF
TRBV7-9,TRBJ1-5,CASSLRPGQPQHF
TRBV27,TRBJ2-1,CASSLRGRYGQALSRSHNEQFF
TRBV11-2,TRBJ1-3,CASSSAASGNTIYF
TRBV28,TRBJ2-1,CASNSQDNEQFF
TRBV12-3/TRBV12-4,TRBJ1-1,CASSPMGNTEAFF
TRBV12-3/TRBV12-4,TRBJ1-2,CASSPGAGGVSRGYTF
TRBV12-3/TRBV12-4,TRBJ2-7,CASSPVSGAIIDEQYF
TRBV4-3,TRBJ1-5,CASSQELQGGNQPQHF
TRBV12-3/TRBV12-4,TRBJ2-5,CASSPDPARETQYF
TRBV7-2,TRBJ2-4,CASSVTGTIVSENIQYF
TRBV29-1,TRBJ1-3,CSVGPGQVDF
TRBV20-1,TRBJ2-5,CSARVSGMQETQYF
TRBV29-1,TRBJ1-2,CSVEDLPKTGGYGYTF
TRBV6-1,TRBJ2-7,CASRRGVSTTYEQYF
TRBV30,TRBJ1-3,CAWNTATGSRGNTIYF
TRBV20-1,TRBJ1-5,CSAPLFGTGHQPQHF
TRBV27,TRBJ2-1,CASSSLVNEQFF
TRBV6-6,TRBJ2-3,CASSSVWGIADTQYF
TRBV7-8,TRBJ2-2,CASSSSGDTGELFF
TRBV12-3/TRBV12-4,TRBJ1-3,CASIRTGSGGNTIYF
TRBV19,TRBJ2-1,CASTWGSGSYNEQFF
TRBV7-2,TRBJ2-7,CASSLTSTEQYF
TRBV20-1,TRBJ2-7,CSVPDRDLYEQYF
TRBV12-3/TRBV12-4,TRBJ2-7,CASSLGPASYEQYF
TRBV7-9,TRBJ1-2,CASSLGDANYGYTF
TRBV3-1,TRBJ2-7,CASSRVAGGNEQYF
TRBV10-3,TRBJ2-1,CAISEGASGSLEQFF
TRBV3-1,TRBJ2-1,CASSFDNEQFF
TRBV6-6,TRBJ1-1,CASRSGHLQAGAFF
TRBV10-3,TRBJ2-1,CAISEYTSGYNEQFF
TRBV7-6,TRBJ2-5,CASSLDPEYQETQYF